Below, 8 T cell receptor delta chains from the same sample are listed, as sequenced in a study of gamma-delta T cells after stem cell transplantation. TCRdb applied CATT to the RT-PCR reads for clone calling. This sample yields roughly 3,000 delta-chain clones, of which about a sixth are seen a single time; more than 11% belongs to the top ten. Sequencing was carried out using gamma-delta T cells. Receptors originate from a human donor. It is not recorded whose cells these are; they may come from a transplant donor.

This clone was observed a few times. The chain carries TRDV2 and TRDJ1, with D possibly being TRDD3 (6 bases). Germline values: CDR1 GEAIGNYY, CDR2 EKD. The CDR3 runs 16 residues. Trimming shortened V by 4 bases and J by 3 bases, and 20 bases separated the two germline ends. The CDR3 region has the DNA TGTGCCTGTGATCCCCTGGGGAACCCCGACGCCGATAAACTCATCTTT. Amino acids: CACDPLGNPDADKLIF.

This clone is categorized as medium-sized. The gene calls are TRDV2 and TRDJ1; 13 bases map to TRDD3. V dropped 1 base and J dropped 2; count of bases not matched to a gene: 24. The CDR3 totals 23 residues. The germline V gene encodes CDR1 GEAIGNYY and CDR2 EKD. The CDR3 here is CACDTLPPSATGGYAPETDKLIF. CDR3 nucleotides: TGTGCCTGTGACACGCTACCTCCTTCGGCGACTGGGGGATACGCTCCGGAAACCGATAAACTCATCTTT.

The chain uses TRDV2 and TRDJ1, with D tentatively TRDD3 (5 bases). CDR3 length: 15 amino acids. Trimming took off 2 bases at V and 5 bases at J, with 17 bases between the two ends. Germline assignment: CDR1 GEAIGNYY and CDR2 EKD. Here the CDR3 DNA reads TGTGCCTGTGACAGTCTAACCGTACTGGCTGATAAACTCATCTTT. Its translation is CACDSLTVLADKLIF.

Concerning this clone: TCRdb has a much larger clone's protein, which differs at residue 7 from the translation of this DNA, likely because of a read error; what is shown is the protein translated from the DNA. The chain links TRDV2 to TRDJ1, with 12 bases fitting TRDD3. The CDR3 spans 18 residues. With V trimmed by 0 bases and J by 8 bases, 15 bases remained unmatched. Germline CDR1 is GEAIGNYY and CDR2 is EKD. The CDR3 DNA sequence: TGTGCCTGTGACACCCTGTTACTGGGGGATACCGCCGGGGGGAAACTCATCTTT. Protein product: CACDTLLLGDTAGGKLIF.

This clone was found a few times. The identical CDR3 is also encoded by other nucleotide sequences in the sample. The J gene is TRDJ3, the V gene TRDV2; TRDD3 agrees at 13 bases. In germline, CDR1 is GEAIGNYY, CDR2 EKD. V was pared by 2 bases and J by 4 bases, with 7 bases of the junction left unmatched. The CDR3 covers 19 residues. In DNA, the CDR3 is TGTGCCTGTGACATACTGGGGGATACGACCTCATGGGACACCCGACAGATGTTTTTC. It is translated as CACDILGDTTSWDTRQMFF.

On this clone itself: This may stem from a read error, because a much larger clone lies one nucleotide away. Other DNA sequences in this specimen translate into the identical CDR3. This chain links TRDV2 with TRDJ3; no clear D. The length of the CDR3 is 18 residues. Germline CDR1 is GEAIGNYY and CDR2 is EKD. CDR3 sequence reads: CACDTVRLSSWDTRQMFF. As DNA, the CDR3 is TGTGCCTGCGACACCGTACGCTTGAGCTCCTGGGACACCCGACAGATGTTTTTC.

In regard to this clone: A much more abundant neighbour one base away suggests this may be a read error. The chain has TRDV2 and TRDJ3; the match to TRDD3 covers 12 bases. The germline CDR1 and CDR2 sequences are GEAIGNYY and EKD. The CDR3 length is 21 residues. CDR3 nucleotide sequence: TGTGCCTGTGACACCATCCCGCCACTGGGGGATACTACCTGGTACACCCGACAGATGTTTTTC. As protein: CACDTIPPLGDTTWYTRQMFF.

The table lists this clone with a few counts. The protein held in TCRdb is that of a much larger clone and does not match this DNA's translation at residue 8, likely because of a read error; the protein shown is translated from the DNA. CDR3: CACDGGTTLSWDTRQMFF. The CDR3, as DNA: TGTGCCTGTGACGGGGGGACGACCCTCTCCTGGGACACCCGACAGATGTTTTTC. V usage is TRDV2 and J usage is TRDJ3; tentatively, D is TRDD3 (6 bases). The germline V and J ends were trimmed by 3 bases and 0 bases, with 14 bases remaining between them. This CDR3 is 18 amino acids long. Germline V gives CDR1 GEAIGNYY, CDR2 EKD.